The rows below give T cell receptor beta chains drawn from one sample of a study of T cell repertoires in cytomegalovirus infection. TCRdb reprocessed the reads with MiXCR, giving one entry per CDR3 protein. The top ten hold roughly 31% of the sample, which has around 180,000 distinct CDR3 sequences, about 28% seen once. The sample consisted of PBMCs. The origin of the receptors is a human donor in good health (CMV status not recorded). Some clones in this sample may be carry-over from other donors' samples. CDR3s include the opening cysteine and the closing phenylalanine or tryptophan. The D gene is left open where the match is weak. Some rows have no size entry. The others give once, few or many, or a class for an expanded clone.

v_gene: TRBV29-1; d_gene: .; abundance: .; j_gene: TRBJ1-4; CDR3aa: CSVLSASNEKLFF; CDR3nt: TGCAGCGTCCTTTCGGCCTCTAATGAAAAACTGTTTTTT
v_gene: TRBV20-1; d_gene: .; abundance: .; j_gene: TRBJ1-2; CDR3aa: CSAHDSYYGYTF; CDR3nt: TGCAGTGCTCATGACAGCTACTATGGCTACACCTTC
v_gene: TRBV19; d_gene: .; abundance: .; j_gene: TRBJ1-1; CDR3aa: CASTPPVSWAQNTEAFF; CDR3nt: TGTGCCAGTACCCCTCCCGTATCATGGGCACAGAACACTGAAGCTTTCTTT
v_gene: TRBV12-3/TRBV12-4; d_gene: .; abundance: .; j_gene: TRBJ2-5; CDR3aa: CASSPPGGLGEETQYF; CDR3nt: TGTGCCAGCAGCCCTCCTGGGGGGTTAGGCGAGGAGACCCAGTACTTC
v_gene: TRBV20-1; d_gene: .; abundance: few; j_gene: TRBJ2-5; CDR3aa: CSARDGRPQETQYF; CDR3nt: TGCAGTGCTAGAGATGGCAGGCCCCAAGAGACCCAGTACTTC
v_gene: TRBV11-2; d_gene: .; abundance: .; j_gene: TRBJ2-3; CDR3aa: CASSRPGLQDTQYF; CDR3nt: TGTGCCAGCAGCCGACCGGGACTCCAAGATACGCAGTATTTT
v_gene: TRBV7-2; d_gene: TRBD2; abundance: many; j_gene: TRBJ2-2; CDR3aa: CASSLAAAGGPGELFF; CDR3nt: TGTGCCAGCAGCTTAGCGGCAGCGGGGGGGCCCGGGGAGCTGTTTTTT
v_gene: TRBV6-1; d_gene: .; abundance: few; j_gene: TRBJ2-1; CDR3aa: CASTNQGYEQFF; CDR3nt: TGTGCCAGCACAAACCAAGGTTATGAGCAGTTCTTC
v_gene: TRBV9; d_gene: .; abundance: many; j_gene: TRBJ1-3; CDR3aa: CASSHDLQGITGNTIYF; CDR3nt: TGTGCCAGCAGCCACGATTTACAGGGAATTACTGGAAACACCATATATTTT
v_gene: TRBV5-5; d_gene: .; abundance: .; j_gene: TRBJ1-5; CDR3aa: CAISVRTEENQPQHF; CDR3nt: TGTGCCATCAGCGTACGGACAGAAGAAAATCAGCCCCAGCATTTT
v_gene: TRBV11-2; d_gene: .; abundance: .; j_gene: TRBJ2-5; CDR3aa: CASSLSHEGRETQYF; CDR3nt: TGTGCCAGCAGCTTAAGTCATGAGGGAAGAGAGACCCAGTACTTC
v_gene: TRBV4-1; d_gene: .; abundance: once; j_gene: TRBJ2-7; CDR3aa: CASSQDQGGGRYEQYF; CDR3nt: TGCGCCAGCAGCCAAGACCAAGGGGGTGGTAGGTACGAGCAGTACTTC
v_gene: TRBV12-3/TRBV12-4; d_gene: TRBD2; abundance: many; j_gene: TRBJ2-7; CDR3aa: CASSPAGGRAYEQYF; CDR3nt: TGTGCCAGCAGTCCCGCGGGGGGTAGGGCCTACGAGCAGTACTTC
v_gene: TRBV6-2/TRBV6-3; d_gene: .; abundance: .; j_gene: TRBJ2-5; CDR3aa: CASSFGFQETHYF; CDR3nt: TGTGCCAGCAGTTTCGGGTTCCAAGAGACCCATTACTTC
v_gene: TRBV12-3/TRBV12-4; d_gene: TRBD1; abundance: .; j_gene: TRBJ2-5; CDR3aa: CASRDRVWKTQYF; CDR3nt: TGTGCCAGCCGAGACAGGGTTTGGAAGACCCAGTACTTC
v_gene: TRBV6-5; d_gene: .; abundance: few; j_gene: TRBJ2-3; CDR3aa: CASRRGKADTQYF; CDR3nt: TGTGCCAGCAGGCGCGGGAAGGCAGATACGCAGTATTTT
v_gene: TRBV20-1; d_gene: .; abundance: .; j_gene: TRBJ2-7; CDR3aa: CSARDYAGPRSYEQNF; CDR3nt: TGCAGTGCTAGAGATTACGCTGGACCACGATCCTACGAGCAGAACTTC
v_gene: TRBV7-2; d_gene: .; abundance: .; j_gene: TRBJ1-4; CDR3aa: CASSLASGEGKLFF; CDR3nt: TGTGCCAGCAGCTTAGCATCGGGGGAAGGAAAACTGTTTTTT
v_gene: TRBV11-2; d_gene: .; abundance: .; j_gene: TRBJ2-6; CDR3aa: CASSGLGAGSAGANVLTF; CDR3nt: TGTGCCAGCAGCGGCCTGGGGGCAGGTAGTGCTGGGGCCAACGTCCTGACTTTC
v_gene: TRBV11-3; d_gene: TRBD1; abundance: few; j_gene: TRBJ2-2; CDR3aa: CASSQGQANTGELFF; CDR3nt: TGTGCCAGCAGCCAGGGACAGGCGAACACCGGGGAGCTGTTTTTT
v_gene: TRBV7-9; d_gene: TRBD1; abundance: few; j_gene: TRBJ1-2; CDR3aa: CASSRTSGTGHHGYTF; CDR3nt: TGTGCCAGCAGCCGCACTTCCGGGACAGGGCACCATGGCTACACCTTC
v_gene: TRBV29-1; d_gene: .; abundance: .; j_gene: TRBJ2-5; CDR3aa: CSVLGGVGGPREGPETQYF; CDR3nt: TGCAGCGTTTTGGGTGGGGTCGGGGGGCCCCGCGAAGGGCCAGAGACCCAGTACTTC
v_gene: TRBV9; d_gene: .; abundance: .; j_gene: TRBJ1-1; CDR3aa: CASSVRQHTEAFF; CDR3nt: TGTGCCAGCAGCGTTAGGCAGCACACTGAAGCTTTCTTT
v_gene: TRBV28; d_gene: .; abundance: few; j_gene: TRBJ1-2; CDR3aa: CASSLRGGLRTGYTF; CDR3nt: TGTGCCAGCAGTTTGAGGGGGGGACTCAGGACCGGCTACACCTTC
v_gene: TRBV7-2; d_gene: .; abundance: few; j_gene: TRBJ2-7; CDR3aa: CASSLPSWTATYEQYF; CDR3nt: TGTGCCAGCAGCCTCCCCTCCTGGACGGCGACCTACGAGCAGTACTTC
v_gene: TRBV12-3/TRBV12-4; d_gene: .; abundance: many; j_gene: TRBJ2-3; CDR3aa: CASTRISYTDTQYF; CDR3nt: TGTGCCAGCACCCGGATCTCCTACACAGATACGCAGTATTTT
v_gene: TRBV7-2; d_gene: .; abundance: many; j_gene: TRBJ1-1; CDR3aa: CASSLGGWNTEAFF; CDR3nt: TGTGCCAGCAGCCTGGGGGGCTGGAACACTGAAGCTTTCTTT
v_gene: TRBV7-2; d_gene: TRBD1; abundance: many; j_gene: TRBJ1-1; CDR3aa: CASSLPTGATTEAFF; CDR3nt: TGTGCCAGCAGCTTACCGACAGGGGCCACCACTGAAGCTTTCTTT
v_gene: TRBV6-6; d_gene: TRBD1; abundance: few; j_gene: TRBJ1-4; CDR3aa: CASSYFGQGGVSDEKLFF; CDR3nt: TGTGCCAGCAGTTACTTCGGACAGGGCGGTGTTTCGGATGAAAAACTGTTTTTT
v_gene: TRBV11-2; d_gene: .; abundance: .; j_gene: TRBJ2-7; CDR3aa: CASSTNPSSSVEQYF; CDR3nt: TGTGCCAGCAGCACAAACCCCTCTAGTTCGGTCGAGCAGTACTTC
v_gene: TRBV6-2/TRBV6-3; d_gene: .; abundance: .; j_gene: TRBJ2-5; CDR3aa: CASSLDSPQETQYF; CDR3nt: TGTGCCAGCAGCCTAGACAGCCCCCAAGAGACCCAGTACTTC
v_gene: TRBV29-1; d_gene: TRBD1; abundance: .; j_gene: TRBJ1-2; CDR3aa: CSVDVQGAEGGGYTF; CDR3nt: TGCAGCGTCGACGTCCAGGGGGCAGAAGGAGGTGGCTACACCTTC
v_gene: TRBV6-5; d_gene: .; abundance: .; j_gene: TRBJ2-7; CDR3aa: CASIATATYEQYF; CDR3nt: TGTGCCAGCATCGCGACAGCTACCTACGAGCAGTACTTC
v_gene: TRBV7-2; d_gene: .; abundance: many; j_gene: TRBJ1-2; CDR3aa: CASSLPGAGGYTF; CDR3nt: TGTGCCAGCAGCTTACCGGGGGCGGGGGGCTACACCTTC
v_gene: TRBV12-3/TRBV12-4; d_gene: TRBD1; abundance: many; j_gene: TRBJ1-1; CDR3aa: CASSPGTGSANTEAFF; CDR3nt: TGTGCCAGCAGCCCAGGGACAGGGAGTGCGAACACTGAAGCTTTCTTT
v_gene: TRBV7-2; d_gene: .; abundance: many; j_gene: TRBJ2-7; CDR3aa: CASSLAISDISYEQYF; CDR3nt: TGTGCCAGCAGCTTAGCTATATCTGACATCAGCTACGAGCAGTACTTC
v_gene: TRBV7-2; d_gene: .; abundance: many; j_gene: TRBJ2-7; CDR3aa: CASSLRAYEQYF; CDR3nt: TGTGCCAGCAGCTTGAGGGCCTACGAGCAGTACTTC
v_gene: TRBV6-2/TRBV6-3; d_gene: .; abundance: .; j_gene: TRBJ2-3; CDR3aa: CASSLRPGTDTQYF; CDR3nt: TGTGCCAGCAGTTTGCGCCCAGGCACAGATACGCAGTATTTT
v_gene: TRBV7-2; d_gene: .; abundance: many; j_gene: TRBJ2-2; CDR3aa: CASSLVGGRDTGELFF; CDR3nt: TGTGCCAGCAGCTTAGTGGGGGGAAGGGACACCGGGGAGCTGTTTTTT
v_gene: TRBV7-8; d_gene: .; abundance: .; j_gene: TRBJ2-5; CDR3aa: CASSPTGIETQYF; CDR3nt: TGTGCCAGCAGCCCTACAGGGATCGAGACCCAGTACTTC
v_gene: TRBV7-2; d_gene: .; abundance: few; j_gene: TRBJ2-7; CDR3aa: CASSPGWGATYEQYF; CDR3nt: TGTGCCAGCAGCCCAGGCTGGGGGGCGACCTACGAGCAGTACTTC